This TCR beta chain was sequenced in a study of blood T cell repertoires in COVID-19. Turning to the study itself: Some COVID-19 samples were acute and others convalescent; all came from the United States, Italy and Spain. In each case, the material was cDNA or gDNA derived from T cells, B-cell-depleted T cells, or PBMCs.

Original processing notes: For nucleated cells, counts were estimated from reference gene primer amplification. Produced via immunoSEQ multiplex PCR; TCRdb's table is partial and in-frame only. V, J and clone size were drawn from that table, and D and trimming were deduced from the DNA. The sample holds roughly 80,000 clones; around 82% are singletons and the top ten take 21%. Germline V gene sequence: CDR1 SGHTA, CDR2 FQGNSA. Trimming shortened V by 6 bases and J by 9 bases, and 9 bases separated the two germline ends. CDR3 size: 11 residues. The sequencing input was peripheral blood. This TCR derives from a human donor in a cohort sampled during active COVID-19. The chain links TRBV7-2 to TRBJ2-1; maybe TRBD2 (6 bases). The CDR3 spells CASSYGGEQFF. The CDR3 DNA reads TGTGCCAGCAGTTACGGGGGTGAGCAGTTCTTC.